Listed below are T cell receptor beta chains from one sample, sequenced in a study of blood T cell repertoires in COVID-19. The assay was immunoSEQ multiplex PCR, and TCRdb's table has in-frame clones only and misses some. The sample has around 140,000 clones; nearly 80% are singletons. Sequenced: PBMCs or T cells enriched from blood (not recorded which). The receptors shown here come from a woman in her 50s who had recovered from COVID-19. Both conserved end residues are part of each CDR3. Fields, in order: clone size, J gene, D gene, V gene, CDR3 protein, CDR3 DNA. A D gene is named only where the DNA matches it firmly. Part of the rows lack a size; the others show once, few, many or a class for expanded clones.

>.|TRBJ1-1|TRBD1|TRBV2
CARPSGTADTEAFF
TGTGCCAGACCGTCCGGGACAGCGGACACTGAAGCTTTCTTT
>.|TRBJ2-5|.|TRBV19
CASSSPQGVQETQYF
TGTGCCAGTAGTTCACCACAGGGAGTCCAAGAGACCCAGTACTTC
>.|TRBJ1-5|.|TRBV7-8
CASSLRGLNQPQHF
TGTGCCAGCAGCTTACGCGGACTAAATCAGCCCCAGCATTTT
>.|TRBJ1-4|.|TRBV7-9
CASSPTGNTNEKLFF
TGTGCCAGCAGCCCAACAGGGAACACTAATGAAAAACTGTTTTTT
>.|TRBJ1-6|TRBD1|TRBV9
CASSVGGTGPNNSPLHF
TGTGCCAGCAGCGTAGGGGGGACAGGTCCTAATAATTCACCCCTCCACTTT
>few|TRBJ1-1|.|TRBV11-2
CASSLDTNTEAFF
TGTGCCAGCAGCTTGGACACGAACACTGAAGCTTTCTTT
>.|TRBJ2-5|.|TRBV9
CASSGREETQYF
TGTGCCAGCAGCGGGAGGGAAGAGACCCAGTACTTC
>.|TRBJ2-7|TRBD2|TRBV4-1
CASSQVAGELYEQYF
TGCGCCAGCAGCCAGGTAGCGGGAGAGCTATACGAGCAGTACTTC
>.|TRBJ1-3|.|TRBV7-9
CASSQQGNGDTIYF
TGTGCCAGCAGCCAACAGGGAAATGGGGACACCATATATTTT
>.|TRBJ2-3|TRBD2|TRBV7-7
CASSLGGLASDTQYF
TGTGCCAGCAGCTTAGGTGGACTAGCGTCAGATACGCAGTATTTT
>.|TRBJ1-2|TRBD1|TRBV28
CAGRGQGADYGYTF
TGTGCCGGGAGAGGACAGGGGGCGGACTATGGCTACACCTTC
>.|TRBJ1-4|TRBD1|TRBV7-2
CASSLRRQGNEKLFF
TGTGCCAGCAGCTTAAGGCGACAGGGTAATGAAAAACTGTTTTTT
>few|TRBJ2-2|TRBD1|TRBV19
CASRGQGRTGELFF
TGTGCCAGCCGGGGACAGGGCCGTACCGGGGAGCTGTTTTTT
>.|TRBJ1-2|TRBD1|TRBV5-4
CASSLGQGVGYTF
TGTGCCAGCAGCCTAGGACAGGGGGTAGGCTACACCTTC
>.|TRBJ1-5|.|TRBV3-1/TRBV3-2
CASRGNNQPQHF
TGTGCCAGCAGGGGCAACAATCAGCCCCAGCATTTT
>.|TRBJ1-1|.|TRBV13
CASSLGTVPFEAFF
TGTGCCAGCAGCTTAGGGACAGTGCCTTTTGAAGCTTTCTTT
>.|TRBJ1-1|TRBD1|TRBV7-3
CASSLGQGAKAFF
TGTGCCAGCAGCTTAGGACAGGGGGCGAAAGCTTTCTTT
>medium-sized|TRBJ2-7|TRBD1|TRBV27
CASSVQGANYEQYF
TGTGCCAGCAGTGTACAGGGGGCAAACTACGAGCAGTACTTC
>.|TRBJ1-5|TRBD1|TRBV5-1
CASSKSRDRGSNQPQHF
TGCGCCAGCAGCAAATCCCGGGACAGGGGGAGCAATCAGCCCCAGCATTTT
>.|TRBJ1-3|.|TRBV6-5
CASSIRGISGNTIYF
TGTGCCAGCAGTATTAGGGGGATCTCTGGAAACACCATATATTTT
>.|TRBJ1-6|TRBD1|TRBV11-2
CASRSQGVSSPLHF
TGTGCCAGCAGATCACAGGGGGTTAGTTCACCCCTCCACTTT
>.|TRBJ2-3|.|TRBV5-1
CASSLGVAEADTQYF
TGCGCCAGCAGCTTGGGGGTCGCAGAGGCAGATACGCAGTATTTT
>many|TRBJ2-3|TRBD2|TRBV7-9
CASSLILAGITDTQYF
TGTGCCAGCAGCCTAATACTAGCGGGGATCACAGATACGCAGTATTTT
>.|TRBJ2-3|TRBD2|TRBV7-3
CASSSHSGTGTDTQYF
TGTGCCAGCAGCTCTCACAGCGGGACGGGCACAGATACGCAGTATTTT
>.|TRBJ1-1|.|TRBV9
CASSVAARQDEAFF
TGTGCCAGCAGCGTAGCTGCACGGCAGGATGAAGCTTTCTTT
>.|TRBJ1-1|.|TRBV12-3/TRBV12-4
CASSTTGNTEAFF
TGTGCCAGCAGCACAACAGGGAACACTGAAGCTTTCTTT
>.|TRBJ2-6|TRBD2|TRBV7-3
CASSPSLAGGRWPGANVLTF
TGTGCCAGCAGCCCGAGTCTAGCGGGAGGAAGGTGGCCTGGGGCCAACGTCCTGACTTTC
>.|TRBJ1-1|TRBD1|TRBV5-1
CASSWDRLNTEAFF
TGCGCCAGCAGCTGGGACAGACTGAACACTGAAGCTTTCTTT
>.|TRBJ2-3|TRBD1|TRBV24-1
CATSAGGGGQGTDTQYF
TGTGCCACCAGTGCCGGGGGCGGGGGACAGGGAACAGATACGCAGTATTTT
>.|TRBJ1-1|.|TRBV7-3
CASSVQGNTEAFF
TGTGCCAGCAGCGTCCAGGGAAACACTGAAGCTTTCTTT
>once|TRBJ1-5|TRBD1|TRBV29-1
CSVAGQGDDQPQHF
TGCAGCGTAGCGGGACAGGGGGATGATCAGCCCCAGCATTTT
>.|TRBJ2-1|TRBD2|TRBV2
CASPKGLAGSYNEQFF
TGTGCCAGCCCGAAGGGACTAGCGGGATCTTACAATGAGCAGTTCTTC
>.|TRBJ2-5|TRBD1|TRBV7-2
CASSGGTGEETQYF
TGTGCCAGCAGCGGGGGGACAGGGGAAGAGACCCAGTACTTC
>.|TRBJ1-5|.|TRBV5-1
CASSSGLLENQPQHF
TGCGCCAGCAGCTCGGGACTGCTCGAGAATCAGCCCCAGCATTTT
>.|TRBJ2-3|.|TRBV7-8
CASAGSLPDTQYF
TGTGCCAGTGCGGGTAGCTTGCCAGATACGCAGTATTTT
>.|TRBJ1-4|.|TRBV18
CASSTPTGWGEKLFF
TGTGCCAGCTCAACGCCTACCGGGTGGGGCGAAAAACTGTTTTTT
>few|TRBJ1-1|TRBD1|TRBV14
CASSHFQGANTEAFF
TGTGCCAGCAGCCACTTTCAGGGGGCAAACACTGAAGCTTTCTTT
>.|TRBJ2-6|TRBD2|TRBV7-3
CASSSGLAWSSGANVLTF
TGTGCCAGCAGCTCGGGACTAGCGTGGTCGTCTGGGGCCAACGTCCTGACTTTC
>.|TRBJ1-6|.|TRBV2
CASSKEQQGYNSPLHF
TGTGCCAGCAGTAAGGAACAGCAAGGATATAATTCACCCCTCCACTTT
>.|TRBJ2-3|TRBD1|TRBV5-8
CASSLTGTGHF
TGTGCCAGCAGCTTGACCGGGACAGGGCATTTT
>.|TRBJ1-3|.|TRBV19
CASSMVSTSGNTIYF
TGTGCCAGTAGTATGGTATCGACATCTGGAAACACCATATATTTT
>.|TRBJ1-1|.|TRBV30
CAWSPQSEAFF
TGTGCCTGGAGTCCACAATCTGAAGCTTTCTTT
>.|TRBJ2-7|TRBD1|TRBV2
CASSPGQGRNEQYF
TGTGCCAGCAGTCCGGGACAGGGTCGTAACGAGCAGTACTTC
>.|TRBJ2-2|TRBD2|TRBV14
CASSQSGGFTGELFF
TGTGCCAGCAGCCAGAGCGGGGGGTTCACCGGGGAGCTGTTTTTT
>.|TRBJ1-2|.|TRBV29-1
CSVDRHTF
TGCAGCGTTGACAGGCACACCTTC
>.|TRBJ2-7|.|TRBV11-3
CASSLQGGPYEQYF
TGTGCCAGCAGCTTACAAGGGGGACCCTACGAGCAGTACTTC
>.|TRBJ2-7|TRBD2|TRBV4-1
CASSQAGGTYEQYF
TGCGCCAGCAGCCAGGCGGGAGGTACCTACGAGCAGTACTTC
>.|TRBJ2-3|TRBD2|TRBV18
CASSLIPGTSGKGGTDTQYF
TGTGCCAGCTCCTTAATACCCGGGACTAGCGGGAAAGGCGGCACAGATACGCAGTATTTT
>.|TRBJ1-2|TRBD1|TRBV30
CAWKGQGEPNYGYTF
TGTGCCTGGAAGGGACAGGGGGAACCTAACTATGGCTACACCTTC
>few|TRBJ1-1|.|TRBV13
CASSLGQGTNTEAFF
TGTGCCAGCAGCTTAGGACAGGGTACGAACACTGAAGCTTTCTTT
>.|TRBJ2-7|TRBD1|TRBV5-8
CASSRTGNRLEQYF
TGTGCCAGCAGTAGGACAGGGAATCGTCTCGAGCAGTACTTC
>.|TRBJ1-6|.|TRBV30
CAWSLGQTNSPLHF
TGTGCCTGGAGTCTAGGACAGACTAATTCACCCCTCCACTTT
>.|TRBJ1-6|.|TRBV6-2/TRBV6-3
CASSYRGGYNSPLHF
TGTGCCAGCAGTTACAGGGGTGGATATAATTCACCCCTCCACTTT
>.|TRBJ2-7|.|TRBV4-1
CASSQTGYEQYF
TGCGCCAGCAGCCAAACAGGCTACGAGCAGTACTTC
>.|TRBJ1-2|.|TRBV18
CASSPTEDYGYTF
TGTGCCAGCTCACCGACGGAGGACTATGGCTACACCTTC
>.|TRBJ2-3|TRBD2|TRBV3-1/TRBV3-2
CASSPLGTSGGPDTQYF
TGTGCCAGCAGCCCCTTGGGGACTAGCGGGGGACCAGATACGCAGTATTTT
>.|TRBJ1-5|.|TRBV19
CASSILTGGSNQPQHF
TGTGCCAGTAGTATCCTCACCGGCGGCAGCAATCAGCCCCAGCATTTT
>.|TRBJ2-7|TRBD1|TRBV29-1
CSVREPGQGSDYEQYF
TGCAGCGTCAGAGAACCGGGACAGGGGTCGGACTACGAGCAGTACTTC
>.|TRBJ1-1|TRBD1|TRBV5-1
CASSQTGGWTEAFF
TGCGCCAGCAGCCAGACAGGGGGCTGGACTGAAGCTTTCTTT